Each of the 14 T cell receptor beta chains below was sequenced from the same sample in a study of graft-versus-host responses after intestinal transplantation. Their specific antigens are unknown. Here immunoSEQ multiplex PCR was the method, and the copy in TCRdb shows in-frame clones only, minus some. The sample contains 85,000 to 100,000 clones, 92% of which appear only once. Sequences were derived from unstimulated CD4+ T cells sorted from spleen or lymph node cells, sampled before intestinal transplant. All receptors derive from a human donor who received an intestinal transplant.

The CDR3 bases are TGTGCCAGCAGCTTCTCCCGCCCCGGGAGCTACGAGCAGTACTTC. Its translation: CASSFSRPGSYEQYF. The genes are TRBV5-6 and TRBJ2-5; D is possibly TRBD2 (6 bases). TRBJ2-7 explains the end of the DNA better; the J call may be wrong. The CDR3 length is 15 residues. Germline assignment: CDR1 SGHDT and CDR2 YYEEEE.

The genes are TRBV5-1 and TRBJ2-5, with 10 bases lining up with TRBD2. The CDR3 length is 16 residues. The V and J ends lost 9 bases and 5 bases, in that order; junction bases with no gene match: 16. The germline gives CDR1 SGHRS, CDR2 YFSETQ. The CDR3: CANIRSERGGAETQYF. In DNA, the CDR3 is TGCGCCAACATAAGGTCGGAGCGGGGGGGCGCGGAGACCCAGTACTTC.

CDR3 protein: CASSLQGGSYEQYF. CDR3 DNA sequence: TGTGCCAGCAGCTTACAGGGAGGCTCCTACGAGCAGTACTTC. The genes are TRBV7-2 and TRBJ2-7, with TRBD2 as a possible D gene (6 bases). CDR3 length: 14 residues. CDR1 and CDR2 (germline): SGHTA, FQGNSA. V was shortened by 2 bases and J by 0 bases, with 8 bases between the two germline ends.

This clone was seen only a few times. Here the CDR3 DNA reads TGTGCCAGCAGTAGGGGACACGCACAAGAGACCCAGTACTTC. It codes for CASSRGHAQETQYF. V usage is TRBV9 and J usage is TRBJ2-5, with a tentative D call TRBD1 (6 bases). Germline V gene sequence: CDR1 SGDLS, CDR2 YYNGEE. V dropped 5 bases and J dropped 2 bases, with 13 bases sitting between them. This CDR3 is 14 amino acids long.

The chain links TRBV6-6 to TRBJ2-1, with D unresolved. The CDR3 runs to 11 residues. Germline V gene lookup returns CDR1 MNHNY and CDR2 SVGAGI (reference sequence). V was trimmed by 2 bases and J by 10 bases, leaving 6 bases between them. The CDR3 DNA sequence: TGTGCCAGCAGTTACGTCCGGGAGCAGTTCTTC. Translating gives CASSYVREQFF.

The V and J genes are TRBV30 and TRBJ2-3; 10 bases are a match to TRBD2. V trimming: 1 base; J trimming: 3 bases; junction bases outside the gene matches: 10. This CDR3 has 17 amino acids. Looked up from germline, CDR1 is GTSNPN and CDR2 is SVGIG (reference sequence). This chain's CDR3 is CAWSASLTSGVTDTQYF. The CDR3 bases are TGTGCCTGGAGTGCGTCCCTAACTAGCGGGGTAACAGATACGCAGTATTTT.

The chain carries TRBV18 and TRBJ2-1, with TRBD1 as a possible D gene (5 bases). Germline V gene data show CDR1 as KGHSH and CDR2 as LQKENI. V lost 6 bases and J 9 bases, leaving 15 bases between the germline ends. The CDR3 runs 13 residues. CDR3 amino acids: CASSQGGLGEQFF. CDR3 in DNA: TGTGCCAGCTCGCAGGGTGGATTGGGTGAGCAGTTCTTC.

This chain joins TRBV7-2 and TRBJ1-6; 8 nucleotides line up with TRBD1. Germline CDR1 is SGHTA and CDR2 is FQGNSA. The CDR3 loop spans 14 amino acids. After removal of 5 bases from V and 7 bases from J, the junction contained 4 bases not matched to a gene. The CDR3 sequence is CASSRRQGNSPLHF. For the CDR3, the DNA is TGTGCCAGCAGCCGGCGACAGGGGAATTCACCCCTCCACTTT.

A few counts support this clone. The chain joins TRBV6-5 to TRBJ1-1; the D gene is possibly TRBD1 (6 bases). Germline V gives CDR1 MNHEY, CDR2 SVGAGI. The CDR3 loop spans 14 amino acids. Trimming removed 0 bases from V and 4 bases from J, with 9 bases in between. The CDR3: CASSYSNRATEAFF. The DNA of the CDR3 is TGTGCCAGCAGTTACTCGAACAGGGCCACTGAAGCTTTCTTT.

The rearrangement uses TRBV2 and TRBJ2-7, with 13 bases fitting TRBD2. The germline CDR1 and CDR2 sequences are SNHLY and FYNNEI. Losses at the gene ends were 5 bases for V and 3 bases for J; bases not matched to a gene: 10. The CDR3 is 17 amino acids. CDR3 amino acids: CASSRLAGGSENYEQYF. CDR3 bases: TGTGCCAGCAGTCGACTAGCGGGGGGCTCTGAGAACTACGAGCAGTACTTC. Combining the CDR3 with reference TRBV2 and TRBJ2-7 gives the whole variable domain EPEVTQTPSHQVTQMGQEVILRCVPISNHLYFYWYRQILGQKVEFLVSFYNNEISEKSEIFDDQFSVERPDGSNFTLKIRSTKLEDSAMYFCASSRLAGGSENYEQYFGPGTRLTVT.

This chain links TRBV5-1 with TRBJ2-1; 10 nucleotides align to TRBD2. Germline assignment: CDR1 SGHRS and CDR2 YFSETQ. The V gene end was trimmed by 3 bases and the J gene end by 2 bases; junction bases not matched to a gene: 8. This CDR3 region has 17 residues. The CDR3 DNA is TGCGCCAGCAGCTCCCTAAGCGGGAGGGACACCTACAATGAGCAGTTCTTC. This gives the protein CASSSLSGRDTYNEQFF.

This clone showed up just once. This chain links TRBV6-5 with TRBJ2-7, with 9 bases lining up with TRBD1. Trimming took 5 bases from V and 7 from J; bases not matched to a gene: 9. The CDR3 loop spans 14 amino acids. Germline V gene data show CDR1 as MNHEY and CDR2 as SVGAGI. The DNA for the CDR3 is TGTGCCAGCAGTCGAGACAGGGGGTCTGAGGAGCAGTACTTC. Translated: CASSRDRGSEEQYF.

J is TRBJ1-6 and V is TRBV30, with D unresolved. Trimming cost V 2 bases and J 5 bases, with 7 bases left between them. Germline V gene lookup returns CDR1 GTSNPN and CDR2 SVGIG (reference sequence). The CDR3 covers 13 residues. The CDR3 loop is CAWSPVNNSPLHF. The CDR3 DNA reads TGTGCCTGGAGTCCAGTGAATAATTCACCCCTCCACTTT.

This chain joins TRBV5-1 and TRBJ2-1; TRBD2 matches 9 bases. Germline V lookup: CDR1 SGHRS, CDR2 YFSETQ. The J segment lost 6 bases and the V segment lost 4 bases, leaving 2 bases of the junction unmatched. This CDR3 has 13 residues. CDR3 protein: CASSQTSGNEQFF. The CDR3 region has the DNA TGCGCCAGCAGCCAGACTAGCGGCAATGAGCAGTTCTTC.